What follows are 19 T cell receptor beta chains derived from one specimen sequenced in a study of cytomegalovirus exposure and HLA in healthy donors. PCR used 60 Vbeta primers and 13 Jbeta primers. Profiling relied on immunoSEQ multiplex PCR, and the TCRdb table lists in-frame clones only, not all of them. The sample includes roughly 200,000 clones, approximately 78% of them seen just once. Specimen: PBMCs. These receptors were obtained from a woman in her thirties or forties in good health and CMV-seronegative.

This clone came up a few times. This chain joins TRBV12-5 and TRBJ2-5, with 13 bases matching TRBD2. CDR1 is LGHNT and CDR2 is FRNRAP in the germline V gene. The J segment lost 9 bases and the V segment lost 1 base, leaving 11 bases of the junction unmatched. The CDR3 runs 17 residues. CDR3 loop: CASGLGGLAGMQGSQYF. CDR3 sequence (DNA): TGTGCTAGTGGTTTGGGGGGACTAGCGGGAATGCAGGGTTCCCAGTACTTC.

The rearrangement links TRBV28 to TRBJ1-1; D unclear. The CDR3 runs 14 residues. V was cut by 3 bases and J by 1 base, with 9 bases left in between. The germline V gene has CDR1 MDHEN and CDR2 SYDVKM. This CDR3 reads CASSLVTKNTEAFF. The CDR3 DNA follows: TGTGCCAGCAGTTTGGTTACAAAGAACACTGAAGCTTTCTTT.

The chain couples TRBV2 to TRBJ1-3; D ambiguous. Germline V gene lookup returns CDR1 SNHLY and CDR2 FYNNEI. This CDR3 comprises 15 residues. V lost 4 bases to trimming and J lost 0 bases, with 10 bases between them. The CDR3 nucleotides are TGTGCCAGCAGTGTAGGCGGGGTCTCTGGAAACACCATATATTTT. This gives the protein CASSVGGVSGNTIYF.

The chain links TRBV6-5 to TRBJ1-5; 8 bases match TRBD1. CDR3 length: 14 residues. Per the germline V gene, CDR1 is MNHEY and CDR2 is SVGAGI. V lost 5 bases, J lost 0 bases, and 0 bases stayed unmatched. In DNA form, the CDR3 reads TGTGCCAGCAGTGGGACAGGTAGCAATCAGCCCCAGCATTTT. It specifies CASSGTGSNQPQHF.

This rearrangement joins TRBV2 to TRBJ2-3; TRBD2 might be the D (5 bases). Trimming left V 10 bases short and J 2 bases short, with 19 bases between. Germline V CDR1 and CDR2: SNHLY, FYNNEI. The CDR3 is 15 residues long. For the CDR3, the DNA is TGTGCCACCCGGAGCCGGGATCTAGTCACAGATACGCAGTATTTT. It is translated as CATRSRDLVTDTQYF.

This clone was detected a few times. The rearrangement links TRBV5-1 to TRBJ1-1, with TRBD1 matching 9 bases. Germline CDR1 and CDR2: SGHRS and YFSETQ. The ends lost 5 bases at V and 1 base at J; junction bases unmatched: 3. The CDR3 is 14 residues long. The CDR3: CASRQGQGNTEAFF. The CDR3 nucleotides read TGCGCCAGCAGACAGGGACAGGGGAACACTGAAGCTTTCTTT.

V gene TRBV10-2 combines with J gene TRBJ1-5; D is undetermined. There are 12 residues in the CDR3. V was shortened by 7 bases and J by 9 bases, with 13 bases between the two germline ends. Germline CDR1 is WSHSY and CDR2 is SAAADI. The CDR3 nucleotides are TGCGCCAGCATGGACTGGGTGGGGCCCCAGCATTTT. This gives the protein CASMDWVGPQHF.

The chain couples TRBV7-2 to TRBJ1-2; D may be TRBD1 (6 bases). The germline CDR1 and CDR2 sequences are SGHTA and FQGNSA. The V gene lost 1 base and the J gene lost 4 bases, with 13 bases spanning the gap. The CDR3 has 15 amino acids. As DNA, the CDR3 is TGTGCCAGCAGCTTAGGGGGGCGGAAGACCTATGGCTACACCTTC. This gives the protein CASSLGGRKTYGYTF. Variable domain in full (rest from reference TRBV7-2 and TRBJ1-2): GAGVSQSPSNKVTEKGKDVELRCDPISGHTALYWYRQSLGQGLEFLIYFQGNSAPDKSGLPSDRFSAERTGGSVSTLTIQRTQQEDSAVYLCASSLGGRKTYGYTFGSGTRLTVV.

A few counts support this clone. The V gene is TRBV5-1, the J gene TRBJ1-3; no reliable D call. With 3 bases removed from V and 0 bases from J, the gap between germline ends came to 10 bases. Germline assignment: CDR1 SGHRS and CDR2 YFSETQ. This CDR3 spans 15 amino acids. The CDR3 DNA follows: TGCGCCAGCAGCTACGGTCAAGCCTCTGGAAACACCATATATTTT. It yields the protein CASSYGQASGNTIYF.

V usage is TRBV7-2 and J usage is TRBJ2-7; the D gene is possibly TRBD2 (6 bases). The germline V and J ends were trimmed by 7 bases and 1 base, with 14 bases remaining between them. This CDR3 is built from 14 residues. The V gene's germline CDR1 is SGHTA and CDR2 FQGNSA. DNA of the CDR3: TGTGCCAGCACTGGGGAGCGGGCTTCCTACGAGCAGTACTTC. It is translated as CASTGERASYEQYF.

This chain connects TRBV6-4 to TRBJ2-3, with unresolved D. Germline V gene data show CDR1 as MRHNA and CDR2 as SNTAGT. The length of the CDR3 is 14 residues. Trimming stripped 5 bases from V and 0 bases from J, with 9 bases between. CDR3 sequence (DNA): TGTGCCAGCAGTTCGGGTTTGAGCACAGATACGCAGTATTTT. This translates into CASSSGLSTDTQYF.

A single count supports this clone. The J gene is TRBJ2-2, the V gene TRBV2; TRBD1 matches at 10 bases. J gave up 6 bases and V 6 bases, and 10 bases lay outside the gene matches. This CDR3 is built from 16 residues. The V gene's germline CDR1 is SNHLY and CDR2 FYNNEI. CDR3 nucleotide sequence: TGTGCCAGCAGGGACAGGGGGTTGGAGTGGGCCGGGGAGCTGTTTTTT. Encoded protein: CASRDRGLEWAGELFF.

The chain combines TRBV5-4 with TRBJ1-2; no reliable D call. Germline V CDR1 and CDR2: SGHNT, YYREEE (reference sequence). V dropped 4 bases and J dropped 0 bases, with 13 bases sitting between them. The CDR3 extends over 15 amino acids. Here the CDR3 reads CASSNGGAANYGYTF. Written as DNA, the CDR3 is TGTGCCAGCAGCAACGGAGGCGCTGCTAACTATGGCTACACCTTC. The entire variable domain, with the rest obtained from reference TRBV5-4 and TRBJ1-2, is as follows: ETGVTQSPTHLIKTRGQQVTLRCSSQSGHNTVSWYQQALGQGPQFIFQYYREEENGRGNFPPRFSGLQFPNYSSELNVNALELDDSALYLCASSNGGAANYGYTFGSGTRLTVV.

The rearrangement uses TRBV5-1 and TRBJ1-6, with D possibly being TRBD1 (5 bases). V lost 0 bases and J 5 bases, leaving 12 bases between the germline ends. The CDR3 contains 16 residues. Germline V lookup: CDR1 SGHRS, CDR2 YFSETQ. Here the CDR3 reads CASSLVAGSNNSPLHF. DNA of the CDR3: TGCGCCAGCAGCTTGGTGGCAGGGTCGAATAATTCACCCCTCCACTTT.

This clone was seen only a few times. J is TRBJ1-5 and V is TRBV27; D perhaps matches TRBD1 (5 bases). The CDR3 runs 12 residues. Germline loops: CDR1 MNHEY, CDR2 SMNVEV (reference sequence). Trimming shortened V by 3 bases and J by 6 bases, and 6 bases separated the two germline ends. The CDR3 reads CASSFGGQPQHF. Here the CDR3 DNA reads TGTGCCAGCAGTTTCGGGGGTCAGCCCCAGCATTTT.

This chain links TRBV30 with TRBJ1-5; D remains unclear. This CDR3 has 13 amino acids. Between the trimmed V and J ends, which lost 0 bases and 5 bases, there was a span of 8 bases. Germline loops: CDR1 GTSNPN, CDR2 SVGIG (reference sequence). CDR3 coding DNA: TGTGCCTGGAGTGTAACGGAGGATCAGCCCCAGCATTTT. Translating it yields CAWSVTEDQPQHF.

J is TRBJ2-1 and V is TRBV6-5, with D possibly matching TRBD1 (6 bases). Trimming took off 0 bases at V and 4 bases at J, with 13 bases between the two ends. The CDR3 has 16 amino acids. The germline V gene encodes CDR1 MNHEY and CDR2 SVGAGI. CDR3 residues: CASSYSYGGRYNEQFF. CDR3 DNA sequence: TGTGCCAGCAGTTACTCGTATGGGGGCCGGTACAATGAGCAGTTCTTC.

The V and J genes are TRBV5-1 and TRBJ2-5; TRBD2 might be the D (6 bases). Germline V gives CDR1 SGHRS, CDR2 YFSETQ. The CDR3 is 15 residues long. Trimming stripped 0 bases from V and 5 bases from J, with 14 bases between. For the CDR3, the DNA is TGCGCCAGCAGCTTGGGGGGACTCCGTTCCGAGACCCAGTACTTC. This translates into CASSLGGLRSETQYF.

This chain links TRBV6-5 with TRBJ2-1, with 9 bases lining up with TRBD2. V dropped 6 bases and J dropped 0; count of bases not matched to a gene: 3. CDR1 is MNHEY, CDR2 SVGAGI, per germline. The CDR3 length is 15 residues. The CDR3 coding sequence is TGTGCCAGCAGCATAGCGGGAGCCTCCTACAATGAGCAGTTCTTC. It encodes CASSIAGASYNEQFF.